The present T cell receptor (beta chain) was sequenced within a study of neoadjuvant nivolumab and ipilimumab in lung cancer. Details on this clone: Its specificity is unknown.

The ends were cut back, 0 bases at V and 4 bases at J, with 7 bases in the middle. Germline CDR1 reads LGHNA; CDR2 reads YSLEER. The CDR3 has 14 amino acids. Study results and limitations: Resected tumors had greater TCR richness and clonality than uninvolved lung. TCR sequencing covered a small number of samples. From pretherapy to surgery, tumor richness and clonality rose with dual therapy.

The repertoire was sequenced with immunoSEQ multiplex PCR; TCRdb's copy has only in-frame clones and lacks some. Of some 43,000 clones listed, around 89% are singletons. The source is an adult with non-small cell lung cancer. Some clones in this sample may be carry-over from other donors' samples. This chain joins TRBV4-3 and TRBJ2-1; D unclear. The specimen comprised blood, sampled before neoadjuvant nivolumab, alone or with ipilimumab. For the CDR3, the DNA is TGCGCCAGCAGCCAAGATTGGCAGTACAATGAGCAGTTCTTC. Protein product: CASSQDWQYNEQFF.